One sample yielded the 25 T cell receptor beta chains listed below, sequenced in a study of Ad26.COV2.S vaccination and SARS-CoV-2 variants. Treatment indicated: 15 to 20 received Ad26.COV2.S at low or high dose, single or two shots; about 5 received placebo; per-sample allocation not given. Day 63 after the first vaccine or placebo injection was the time point for sampling. TCRdb's copy holds only in-frame clones and misses some; the assay was immunoSEQ multiplex PCR. The profile shows under 400,000 clones, 80% to 90% of them singletons. The source material was peripheral blood, sampled in a trial of Ad26.COV2.S vaccine versus placebo. The receptors originated from a person between 18 and 60 years old who received the Ad26.COV2.S COVID-19 vaccine or a placebo.

The genes are TRBV10-3 and TRBJ1-4; 11 nucleotides line up with TRBD1. J gave up 3 bases and V 6 bases, and 6 bases lay outside the gene matches. The length of the CDR3 is 16 residues. Germline V gene lookup returns CDR1 ENHRY and CDR2 SYGVKD. The chain's CDR3 is CAIRKGQGAANEKLFF. Written as DNA, the CDR3 is TGTGCCATCAGGAAAGGACAGGGGGCGGCTAATGAAAAACTGTTTTTT.

This chain's CDR3 is CASSQDRPKRTDTQYF. CDR3 DNA: TGCGCCAGCAGCCAAGATAGACCAAAACGCACAGATACGCAGTATTTT. The V call is TRBV4-3, the J call TRBJ2-3, with D uncertain. Trimming removed 0 bases at V and 1 base at J, with 11 bases between. The CDR3 is 16 amino acids. CDR1 and CDR2 from the germline V gene are LGHNA and YSLEER.

The count of this clone is one. The genes are TRBV19 and TRBJ1-1; D is unresolved. This CDR3 contains 16 residues. The V gene lost 5 bases and the J gene lost 1 base, with 17 bases spanning the gap. Germline assignment: CDR1 LNHDA and CDR2 SQIVND (reference sequence). The CDR3 nucleotides read TGTGCCAGTAGTTCCCTAGCCCCCGTGTGGAACACTGAAGCTTTCTTT. It codes for CASSSLAPVWNTEAFF.

V is TRBV27 and J is TRBJ2-7; 10 nucleotides match TRBD1. V lost 2 bases to trimming and J lost 3 bases; unmatched junction nucleotides: 13. CDR1 and CDR2 (germline): MNHEY, SMNVEV (reference sequence). The CDR3 covers 18 residues. The CDR3 nucleotides are TGTGCCAGCAGTTTACGGACTGGGTCGGGACAGGGGATCTACGAGCAGTACTTC. Its protein is CASSLRTGSGQGIYEQYF.

The CDR3 loop is CASTTTLGGGARDTQYF. As DNA, the CDR3 is TGTGCCAGCACCACCACTCTCGGCGGGGGGGCAAGAGATACGCAGTATTTT. The gene calls are TRBV2 and TRBJ2-3; 9 bases fit TRBD2. CDR1 and CDR2 (germline): SNHLY, FYNNEI. V lost 7 bases and J lost 5; bases outside the gene matches: 16. The CDR3 runs to 17 residues.

V usage is TRBV5-4 and J usage is TRBJ2-7, with 8 bases matching TRBD2. V was clipped by 4 bases and J by 1 base; unmatched bases: 4. Germline V gene sequence: CDR1 SGHNT, CDR2 YYREEE (reference sequence). This CDR3 comprises 14 residues. Here the CDR3 reads CASSNGLASYEQYF. The DNA of the CDR3 is TGTGCCAGCAGCAACGGACTAGCTTCCTACGAGCAGTACTTC.

This chain links TRBV13 with TRBJ1-2; TRBD1 is a possible D gene (6 bases). The CDR3 contains 15 residues. Between the trimmed V and J ends, which lost 5 bases and 2 bases, there was a span of 15 bases. Germline V lookup: CDR1 PRHDT, CDR2 FYEKMQ (reference sequence). DNA for the CDR3: TGTGCCAGCAGCGGGGAACAGGGATCCAACTATGGCTACACCTTC. It yields the protein CASSGEQGSNYGYTF. Supplemented by reference TRBV13 and TRBJ1-2, the full variable domain reads AAGVIQSPRHLIKEKRETATLKCYPIPRHDTVYWYQQGPGQDPQFLISFYEKMQSDKGSIPDRFSAQQFSDYHSELNMSSLELGDSALYFCASSGEQGSNYGYTFGSGTRLTVV.

V and J are TRBV29-1 and TRBJ2-2, with 8 bases lining up with TRBD1. Germline lookup yields CDR1 SQVTM and CDR2 ANQGSEA. There are 14 residues in the CDR3. The ends lost 7 bases at V and 1 base at J; junction bases unmatched: 5. CDR3 nucleotides: TGCAGCGGCGCAACAGGGGGGAACACCGGGGAGCTGTTTTTT. Translating it yields CSGATGGNTGELFF.

V usage is TRBV4-2 and J usage is TRBJ1-3; 10 bases match TRBD1. The germline CDR1 and CDR2 sequences are LGHNA and YNFKEQ. The CDR3 covers 16 residues. The junction had 7 bases not matched to a gene; V was cut back by 6 bases and J by 2 bases. The CDR3 coding sequence is TGTGCCAGCAGAGACGGACAGGGGGTCGCTGGAAACACCATATATTTT. Translation: CASRDGQGVAGNTIYF.

This clone was recorded a few times. The chain combines TRBV7-9 with TRBJ1-1; unclear D gene. This CDR3 comprises 13 residues. Trimming removed 2 bases from V and 4 bases from J, with 8 bases in between. Germline-derived CDR1 and CDR2 are SEHNR and FQNEAQ (reference sequence). For the CDR3, the DNA is TGTGCCAGCAGCTTATTTCTAGCCACTGAAGCTTTCTTT. Its translation: CASSLFLATEAFF.

The rearrangement links TRBV14 to TRBJ2-7; 8 nucleotides agree with TRBD1. V was pared by 2 bases and J by 7 bases, with 4 bases of the junction left unmatched. Germline V lookup: CDR1 SGHDN, CDR2 FVKESK. The CDR3 is made up of 13 amino acids. In DNA, the CDR3 is TGTGCCAGCAGCCAAAGCAGGGGGCGAGAGCAGTACTTC. It translates to CASSQSRGREQYF.

This clone was found a few times. The chain combines TRBV7-2 with TRBJ2-6, with D possibly matching TRBD2 (6 bases). CDR1 is SGHTA and CDR2 is FQGNSA in the germline V gene. Trimming removed 4 bases from V and 2 bases from J, with 15 bases in between. CDR3 length: 17 amino acids. The CDR3 coding sequence is TGTGCCAGCAGCTCCCGGGAGCTTACTACTGGGGCCAACGTCCTGACTTTC. Amino acids: CASSSRELTTGANVLTF.

V is TRBV5-1 and J is TRBJ2-1; TRBD1 might be the D (5 bases). This CDR3 contains 20 residues. V lost 4 bases and J lost 4, with 30 bases in between. Germline CDR1 is SGHRS and CDR2 is YFSETQ. The CDR3 here is CASSPNSPGLPGNEYNEQFF. The CDR3 coding sequence is TGCGCCAGCAGCCCCAACTCACCTGGGCTTCCAGGGAATGAATACAATGAGCAGTTCTTC.

The gene calls are TRBV30 and TRBJ1-2; D unclear. This CDR3 comprises 12 residues. The germline V gene has CDR1 GTSNPN and CDR2 SVGIG (reference sequence). Trimming shortened V by 3 bases and J by 5 bases, and 10 bases separated the two germline ends. The chain's CDR3 is CAWSASGYGYTF. The DNA for the CDR3 is TGTGCCTGGAGCGCGTCAGGTTATGGCTACACCTTC.

This clone came up a few times. The chain combines TRBV3-1 (or the pseudogene TRBV3-2) with TRBJ2-2, with D possibly TRBD2 on 6 matching bases. Trimming cost V 2 bases and J 0 bases, with 13 bases left between them. This CDR3 has 17 residues. In germline, CDR1 is LGHDT, CDR2 YNNKEL (reference sequence). The CDR3, as DNA: TGTGCCAGCAGCCAACGGCCGGGACTCACGAACACCGGGGAGCTGTTTTTT. The encoded protein is CASSQRPGLTNTGELFF.

This chain joins TRBV7-6 and TRBJ2-5; 7 bases match TRBD1. The V gene end was trimmed by 3 bases and the J gene end by 3 bases; junction bases not matched to a gene: 4. The CDR3 loop spans 14 amino acids. From germline, CDR1 is SGHVS and CDR2 FNYEAQ. The CDR3 protein is CASSFLGQKETQYF. The CDR3 nucleotides are TGTGCCAGCAGCTTCTTGGGACAGAAAGAGACCCAGTACTTC.

This clone was counted a single time. CDR3 nucleotides: TGCGCCAGCAGCCAAGGTCCGGGACTAGTTAACTCCTACGAGCAGTACTTC. This codes for CASSQGPGLVNSYEQYF. The chain joins TRBV4-1 to TRBJ2-7, with 8 nucleotides matching TRBD2. This CDR3 has 17 amino acids. After removal of 1 base from V and 0 bases from J, the junction contained 8 bases not matched to a gene. Germline CDR1 MGHRA, CDR2 YSYEKL.

The rearrangement joins TRBV3-1 (or the pseudogene TRBV3-2) to TRBJ1-1; D is undetermined. This CDR3 has 14 residues. The germline V and J ends were trimmed by 5 bases and 2 bases, with 12 bases remaining between them. Germline V gene data show CDR1 as LGHDT and CDR2 as YNNKEL (reference sequence). The CDR3 sequence: CASSSRLINTEAFF. The CDR3 DNA reads as TGTGCCAGCAGCTCAAGACTAATCAACACTGAAGCTTTCTTT.

The chain combines TRBV6-5 with TRBJ1-2; 7 positions match TRBD1. CDR1 and CDR2 (germline): MNHEY, SVGAGI. Trimming cost V 2 bases and J 7 bases; bases outside gene matches: 10. CDR3 length equals 15 residues. CDR3 protein: CASSYTETGSGGYTF. DNA for the CDR3: TGTGCCAGCAGTTACACCGAGACAGGGAGTGGTGGCTACACCTTC.

The chain carries TRBV29-1 and TRBJ1-1; TRBD1 is a possible D gene (6 bases). The V gene's germline CDR1 is SQVTM and CDR2 ANQGSEA. Trimming shortened V by 4 bases and J by 4 bases, and 13 bases separated the two germline ends. The CDR3 contains 13 residues. CDR3 amino acids: CSVVGDTFTEAFF. CDR3 bases: TGCAGCGTTGTAGGGGACACCTTCACTGAAGCTTTCTTT. The full variable domain, with the rest looked up from reference TRBV29-1 and TRBJ1-1, is SAVISQKPSRDICQRGTSLTIQCQVDSQVTMMFWYRQQPGQSLTLIATANQGSEATYESGFVIDKFPISRPNLTFSTLTVSNMSPEDSSIYLCSVVGDTFTEAFFGQGTRLTVV.

This chain uses TRBV14 with TRBJ2-7; tentatively, D is TRBD1 (6 bases). This CDR3 spans 17 amino acids. CDR1 is SGHDN, CDR2 FVKESK, per germline. Trimming removed 1 base from V and 1 base from J, with 17 bases in between. In nucleotides, the CDR3 is TGTGCCAGCAGCCAAGTCGAAGTCGGCAGGGGTTCCTACGAGCAGTACTTC. This codes for CASSQVEVGRGSYEQYF.

A note on this clone: Within the sample, other DNA sequences also encode this same CDR3. The chain couples TRBV10-3 to TRBJ2-7; D is possibly TRBD1 (6 bases). The CDR3 loop spans 11 amino acids. Trimming removed 6 bases at V and 4 bases at J, with 7 bases between. Germline V gene data show CDR1 as ENHRY and CDR2 as SYGVKD. CDR3 loop: CAIRDSYEQYF. In nucleotides, the CDR3 is TGTGCCATCAGGGACAGTTACGAGCAGTACTTC.

The chain has TRBV6-1 and TRBJ1-3; no firm D call. This CDR3 spans 16 amino acids. V was cut by 3 bases and J by 0 bases, with 12 bases left in between. In germline, CDR1 is MNHNS, CDR2 SASEGT. CDR3 sequence: CASSEGFLSSGNTIYF. The CDR3 nucleotides are TGTGCCAGCAGTGAGGGTTTCCTAAGCTCTGGAAACACCATATATTTT.

The J gene is TRBJ2-7, the V gene TRBV14; TRBD2 agrees at 7 bases. The CDR3 loop spans 17 amino acids. The V gene end was trimmed by 0 bases and the J gene end by 3 bases; junction bases not matched to a gene: 11. CDR1 is SGHDN and CDR2 is FVKESK in the germline V gene. CDR3 sequence: CASSQEGRGVGRYEQYF. CDR3 nucleotide sequence: TGTGCCAGCAGCCAAGAAGGGAGGGGCGTCGGTCGCTACGAGCAGTACTTC.

This sequence joins TRBV5-4 and TRBJ1-6; TRBD1 aligns across 9 bases. V trimming: 4 bases; J trimming: 13 bases; junction bases outside the gene matches: 6. The CDR3 is 13 amino acids. The germline gives CDR1 SGHNT, CDR2 YYREEE (reference sequence). The CDR3 nucleotides are TGTGCCAGCAGCCAACAGGGGGCGTGGCCCCTCCACTTT. This translates into CASSQQGAWPLHF. Combining the CDR3 with reference TRBV5-4 and TRBJ1-6 gives the whole variable domain ETGVTQSPTHLIKTRGQQVTLRCSSQSGHNTVSWYQQALGQGPQFIFQYYREEENGRGNFPPRFSGLQFPNYSSELNVNALELDDSALYLCASSQQGAWPLHFGNGTRLTVT.